The 22 T cell receptor beta chains presented below share a single source sample, sequenced in a study of T cells in women clearing cervical HPV infection. The method was immunoSEQ multiplex PCR; TCRdb's version includes in-frame clones alone and lacks a portion of them. This sample carries tens of thousands of clones, with 3.5% to 5.5% going to the ten biggest clones. Input material: blood buffy coat. Source of these receptors: a woman aged 18-69 years with a cervical HPV16 infection that either progressed to CIN3+ or cleared (not recorded which).

Comments on this clone: Sequencing ends 3 residues short of the CDR3 end; the germline J gene provides the rest. V gene TRBV18 combines with J gene TRBJ2-5; tentatively, D is TRBD2 (5 bases). Trimming left V 2 bases short and J 5 bases short, with 12 bases between. The CDR3 is made up of 14 amino acids. The germline CDR1 and CDR2 sequences are KGHSH and LQKENI. CDR3 sequence: CASSPRKGGETQYF. The DNA read from the CDR3 is TGTGCCAGCTCACCAAGGAAGGGCGGGGAGACC.

A remark on this clone: The read falls 3 residues short of the CDR3 end, and the missing part is taken from the germline J gene. This chain uses TRBV27 with TRBJ2-3, with 9 bases identical to TRBD2. Looked up from germline, CDR1 is MNHEY and CDR2 is SMNVEV (reference sequence). J gave up 1 base and V 2 bases, and 1 base lay outside the gene matches. This CDR3 is built from 15 residues. The sequenced part of the CDR3 DNA is TGTGCCAGCAGTTTAAGGACTAGCGGCACAGATACG. Its protein product is CASSLRTSGTDT. The full CDR3 sequence reads CASSLRTSGTDTQYF.

Incomplete CDR3 DNA: TGTGCCAGCAGCGAGTGGACAGGGAGGAATGAAAAG. Translation gives CASSEWTGRNEK. The full CDR3 protein reads CASSEWTGRNEKLFF. J is TRBJ2-2 and V is TRBV7-6, with 8 positions matching TRBD1. Coverage ceases 3 residues before the CDR3 finishes, and the germline J gene fills in the end. Looked up from germline, CDR1 is SGHVS and CDR2 is FNYEAQ. There are 15 residues in the CDR3.

As concerns this clone: The CDR3 end lies 3 residues beyond the end of the read and is filled in from the germline J gene. The J gene is TRBJ1-1, the V gene TRBV5-6, with no clear D. The germline V gene has CDR1 SGHDT and CDR2 YYEEEE. The CDR3 is 13 residues long. Trimming left V 4 bases short and J 3 bases short, with 10 bases between. CDR3 bases read: TGTGCCAGCAGCCCTAGAGGTTACACTGAA. Its protein product is CASSPRGYTE. The full CDR3 protein reads CASSPRGYTEAFF.

As concerns this clone: The sequence runs out 3 residues before the end of the CDR3; the remainder is reconstructed from the germline J gene. The chain employs TRBV20-1 and TRBJ2-1, with D possibly matching TRBD1 (5 bases). V was clipped by 6 bases and J by 0 bases, with 15 bases between them. From germline, CDR1 is DFQATT and CDR2 SNEGSKA (reference sequence). The CDR3 runs to 15 residues. Partial CDR3 DNA: TGCAGTGCACCCGGGCAGGGCAACTCCTACAATGAG. Protein product: CSAPGQGNSYNE. The entire CDR3 sequence reads CSAPGQGNSYNEQFF.

As regards this clone: Read sequence stops 3 residues before the CDR3 end, and the germline J gene provides the missing end. V is TRBV5-1 and J is TRBJ2-2; no clear D. The CDR3 consists of 16 residues. Trimming stripped 0 bases from V and 4 bases from J, with 13 bases between. Germline-derived CDR1 and CDR2 are SGHRS and YFSETQ. The part of the CDR3 DNA that was read is TGCGCCAGCAGCTTGGGCTGGCAGAAAGTCACCGGGGAG. Its translation: CASSLGWQKVTGE. The entire CDR3 sequence reads CASSLGWQKVTGELFF.

The part of the CDR3 DNA that was read is TGTGCCAGCAGCCAAGCCCTAGCGGGGGTTAACACAGATACG. This translates into CASSQALAGVNTDT. The CDR3 in its entirety is CASSQALAGVNTDTQYF. The chain employs TRBV14 and TRBJ2-3, with 10 bases matching TRBD2. The sequenced fragment ends 3 residues before the CDR3 boundary, so the rest is inferred from the germline J gene. In germline, CDR1 is SGHDN, CDR2 FVKESK. The CDR3 has 17 residues. The ends lost 1 base at V and 2 bases at J; junction bases unmatched: 6.

On this clone: The read comes to an end 3 residues before the CDR3 does, leaving the germline J gene to fill in the end. This chain uses TRBV12-3 or TRBV12-4 with TRBJ2-3, with D tentatively TRBD2 (6 bases). This CDR3 is 17 amino acids long. Trimming removed 1 base from V and 2 bases from J, with 16 bases in between. CDR3 DNA (partial): TGTGCCAGCAGTTTAGGGACTACTCGTAGTCCCACAGATACG. The encoded protein is CASSLGTTRSPTDT. The full CDR3 protein reads CASSLGTTRSPTDTQYF.

A note on this clone: The read ends 3 residues shy of where the CDR3 ends; the end is completed using the germline J gene. V usage is TRBV5-1 and J usage is TRBJ2-5, with unresolved D. From germline, CDR1 is SGHRS and CDR2 YFSETQ. This CDR3 is 12 amino acids long. V was shortened by 4 bases and J by 1 base, with 5 bases between the two germline ends. The part of the CDR3 DNA that was read is TGCGCCAGCAGCCTCGGCCAAGAGACC. As protein: CASSLGQET. The full CDR3 protein is CASSLGQETQYF.

The CDR3 reads CASRRTGIYGYTF. CDR3 DNA (partial): TGTGCCAGCAGAAGGACAGGGATCTATGGC. The rearrangement uses TRBV19 and TRBJ1-2, with TRBD1 matching over 8 bases. The sequenced fragment ends 3 residues before the CDR3 boundary, so the rest is inferred from the germline J gene. Losses at the gene ends were 9 bases for V and 4 bases for J; bases not matched to a gene: 7. Germline assignment: CDR1 LNHDA and CDR2 SQIVND (reference sequence). This CDR3 contains 13 residues.

Details on this clone: The read stops 3 residues short of the end of the CDR3; the missing end is completed from the germline J gene. The V gene is TRBV12-3 or TRBV12-4, the J gene TRBJ1-6; maybe TRBD1 (5 bases). The CDR3 sequence is 16 residues long. V shed 5 bases and J shed 0 bases, with 11 bases lying between them. The chain's CDR3 is CASSPRGSSYNSPLHF. CDR3 DNA (partial): TGTGCCAGCAGTCCTCGGGGGAGCTCCTATAATTCACCC.

Regarding this clone: Read sequence stops 3 residues before the CDR3 end, and the germline J gene provides the missing end. The V call is TRBV30, the J call TRBJ2-2; D may be TRBD2 (6 bases). The CDR3 covers 14 residues. Germline V gene sequence: CDR1 GTSNPN, CDR2 SVGIG (reference sequence). The CDR3 sequence: CAWTPGERGEKLFF. The CDR3 bases that were read are TGTGCCTGGACTCCGGGAGAAAGGGGTGAAAAG.

With regard to this clone: At one of its ends the junction is not consistent with the germline gene, which may arise from a read error. Coverage ceases 3 residues before the CDR3 finishes, and the germline J gene fills in the end. Other DNA sequences from this sample encode an identical CDR3 as well. The chain is built from TRBV2 and TRBJ1-3, with TRBD1 matching over 7 bases. The CDR3 has 15 residues. Germline-derived CDR1 and CDR2 are SNHLY and FYNNEI. The chain's CDR3 is CASQTGSNSGNTIYF. Partial CDR3 DNA: TGTGCCAGCCAGACAGGGTCCAACTCTGGAAACACG.

About this clone: The CDR3 extends 3 residues past the end of the read, so its final part is completed from the germline J gene. The V and J genes are TRBV29-1 and TRBJ2-2; the D gene is possibly TRBD2 (5 bases). The CDR3 runs 15 residues. Germline V gene data show CDR1 as SQVTM and CDR2 as ANQGSEA. The DNA read from the CDR3 is TGCAGCGCTAACTCTCCGACGGGGTCAGACGAAAAG. Residues: CSANSPTGSDEK. Given in full, the CDR3 is CSANSPTGSDEKLFF.

Note on this clone: The CDR3 goes on 3 residues after the read ends, and that part is filled in from the germline J gene. The V and J genes are TRBV13 and TRBJ2-5; the match to TRBD1 covers 7 bases. The CDR3 extends over 15 amino acids. CDR1 is PRHDT and CDR2 is FYEKMQ in the germline V gene (reference sequence). Trimming cost V 2 bases and J 1 base; bases outside gene matches: 4. The CDR3 loop is CASSLKGQIQETQYF. The covered CDR3 bases are TGTGCCAGCAGCTTAAAGGGACAGATCCAAGAGACC. Full variable domain (rest looked up from reference TRBV13 and TRBJ2-5): AAGVIQSPRHLIKEKRETATLKCYPIPRHDTVYWYQQGPGQDPQFLISFYEKMQSDKGSIPDRFSAQQFSDYHSELNMSSLELGDSALYFCASSLKGQIQETQYFGPGTRLLVL.

Incomplete CDR3 DNA: TGTGCCAGCAGCCAAGGCCCCTTGAACTATGGC. Protein: CASSQGPLNYG. The complete CDR3 reads CASSQGPLNYGYTF. The chain carries TRBV16 and TRBJ1-2; no definite D call. The read comes to an end 3 residues before the CDR3 does, leaving the germline J gene to fill in the end. The CDR3 consists of 14 residues. The V gene lost 2 bases and the J gene lost 2 bases, with 9 bases spanning the gap. Germline V lookup: CDR1 KGHSY, CDR2 FQNENV.

As concerns this clone: The CDR3 end is not reached by the read, which stops 3 residues before it; the germline J gene fills it in. The chain employs TRBV7-8 and TRBJ1-1; D possibly corresponds to TRBD1 (5 bases). Trimming took 11 bases from V and 0 from J, leaving 22 bases between them. CDR3 length: 16 residues. Looked up from germline, CDR1 is SGHVS and CDR2 is FQNEAQ. The CDR3 sequence is CAGTFFRGTVNTEAFF. The part of the CDR3 DNA that was read is TGTGCCGGCACATTTTTCCGGGGGACGGTGAACACTGAA.

Of note for this clone: The read stops 3 residues short of the end of the CDR3; the missing end is completed from the germline J gene. The J gene is TRBJ2-5, the V gene TRBV6-2 or TRBV6-3; the D is unclear. There are 11 residues in the CDR3. Trimming cost V 8 bases and J 7 bases, with 11 bases left between them. Per the germline V gene, CDR1 is MNHEY and CDR2 is SVGEGT. CDR3 amino acids: CASGRLLTQYF. The CDR3 DNA, read in part, is TGTGCCAGCGGCCGACTCCTGACC.

Note on this clone: The read gets to within 3 residues of the CDR3 end, and the germline J gene fills in the rest. This sequence joins TRBV19 and TRBJ1-5, with D tentatively TRBD1 (5 bases). Trimming cost V 4 bases and J 0 bases, with 16 bases left between them. The CDR3 consists of 17 residues. Germline CDR1 and CDR2: LNHDA and SQIVND (reference sequence). This CDR3 is CASSRFGGVSSNQPQHF. CDR3 DNA (partial): TGTGCCAGTAGTAGGTTCGGGGGGGTCTCTAGCAATCAGCCC.

Turning to this clone: The sequence runs out 3 residues before the end of the CDR3; the remainder is reconstructed from the germline J gene. This chain links TRBV7-2 with TRBJ1-2, with 8 bases aligning to TRBD1. This CDR3 region has 14 residues. Germline-derived CDR1 and CDR2 are SGHTA and FQGNSA. CDR3 bases read: TGTGCCAGCAGCTCTGGGACAGGCACCTACGAC. Its protein is CASSSGTGTYD. The full CDR3 reads CASSSGTGTYDYTF.

Considering frequency, this clone is medium-sized. The read ends 3 residues before the CDR3 terminus; that terminus is restored from the germline J gene. The chain combines TRBV7-9 with TRBJ1-1; no definite D call. CDR3 size: 14 residues. The V gene's germline CDR1 is SEHNR and CDR2 FQNEAQ (reference sequence). CDR3 bases read: TGTGCCAGCAGCTACACGGCGGTTTGGTCGGAA. This encodes CASSYTAVWSE. The whole CDR3 sequence reads CASSYTAVWSEAFF. Variable domain in full (rest from reference TRBV7-9 and TRBJ1-1): DTGVSQNPRHKITKRGQNVTFRCDPISEHNRLYWYRQTLGQGPEFLTYFQNEAQLEKSRLLSDRFSAERPKGSFSTLEIQRTEQGDSAMYLCASSYTAVWSEAFFGQGTRLTVV.

The sequenced part of the CDR3 DNA is TGTGCCAGCAGTTCTAGCTTCACC. Its translation is CASSSSFT. The full CDR3 reads CASSSSFTQYF. This sequence joins TRBV7-2 and TRBJ2-5, with D tentatively TRBD2 (5 bases). Read data end 3 residues before the CDR3 end; the end is taken from the germline J gene. Germline V gene sequence: CDR1 SGHTA, CDR2 FQGNSA. The CDR3 loop spans 11 amino acids.